This record concerns one T cell receptor beta chain sequence. There is no known antigen for this receptor. Per-base qualities were not stored, and no clone one base away is much larger. CDR1 MDHEN and CDR2 SYDVKM are derived from the germline V gene. From the cysteine up to the phenylalanine, the CDR3 has a length of 13 residues. Only CDR3 DNA remains: 39 bases, in frame from the first base. V is cut by 3 bases and J by 3 bases, and the space between the germline ends is 6 bases. The record originates from a study of OX40 agonist ivuxolimab in advanced cancers. For the wider study: The costimulatory receptor OX40 (CD134) was targeted by ivuxolimab, a fully human IgG2 agonistic monoclonal antibody. The purpose of peripheral TCRbeta sequencing was to test whether ivuxolimab changed TCR sequence diversity and led to clonal T-cell expansion. Intravenous ivuxolimab was administered to patients every 2 weeks at six dose levels: 0.01, 0.1, 0.3, 1.5, 3 and 10 mg/kg. Prior anti-PD-1, anti-PD-L1 or anti-CTLA-4 therapy was permitted, and checkpoint inhibitors had been received by about 37% of dose-escalation patients. The paper reports the monotherapy dose-escalation portion (N of about 47 patients) of the phase I ivuxolimab trial. Partial responses occurred in three dose-escalation patients: two with cutaneous melanoma and one with hepatocellular carcinoma. Among the 52 dose-escalation patients, around 20 had hepatocellular carcinoma, approximately 15 melanoma, 9 renal cell carcinoma and 9 head and neck cancer. In the dose-escalation cohort, 82.7% of patients were male, and the mean age was around 60 years, with a range of about 23 to 85. On the study overall, not on this receptor specifically: At doses from 0.1 to 3.0 mg/kg, clonal expansion was seen in both CD4+ and CD8+ blood T cells between baseline and week 6. Low levels of normalized T-cell clonal expansion were also seen in some patients who did not respond. In the 0.1-3.0 mg/kg groups, partial responders had among the lowest normalized peripheral clonal expansion, particularly in CD8+ T cells. Which antigens the clonally expanded peripheral T cells were specific for was not determined. After ivuxolimab, more expanded clones were found on average in CD8+ T cells than in CD4+ T cells.

Genomic DNA was isolated from the sorted cells so that the TCRbeta CDR3 region could be sequenced. TCRbeta CDR3 regions were sequenced using the immunoSEQ Assay. In TCRdb, the immuneACCESS table is reduced to in-frame sequences with V and J assigned. These tables do not hold every clone; where another copy was compared, an unresolved V gene accounts for under half, and the others remain unexplained. This sample has some 99,000 clones in its table, and approximately 93% of those were observed once. Around 0.18% of the sample rests with the top ten. The trial excluded patients who had a history of autoimmune disease or who were on systemic immunosuppression. Peripheral blood for TCR sequencing was collected from all dose cohorts at baseline, on cycle 4 day 1, and on cycle 7 day 1. The samples were drawn from a first-in-human, open-label, multicenter phase I dose-escalation trial of ivuxolimab. Adults with locally advanced or metastatic melanoma, renal cell, hepatocellular, or head and neck squamous cell carcinoma were enrolled in the trial. Before TCR sequencing, CD4+ and CD8+ T cells were separately sorted from peripheral blood.

This TCR was sampled from an adult with an advanced solid tumor such as melanoma, head and neck, liver or kidney cancer. Sequenced here: CD4+ or CD8+ T cells sorted from blood, sampled in a trial of the OX40 agonist ivuxolimab. The V gene is TRBV28 and the J gene is TRBJ2-1; the D gene is unclear. This receptor carries the CDR3 CASSFVHYNEQFF. The bases are TGTGCCAGCAGTTTCGTCCACTACAATGAGCAGTTCTTC.